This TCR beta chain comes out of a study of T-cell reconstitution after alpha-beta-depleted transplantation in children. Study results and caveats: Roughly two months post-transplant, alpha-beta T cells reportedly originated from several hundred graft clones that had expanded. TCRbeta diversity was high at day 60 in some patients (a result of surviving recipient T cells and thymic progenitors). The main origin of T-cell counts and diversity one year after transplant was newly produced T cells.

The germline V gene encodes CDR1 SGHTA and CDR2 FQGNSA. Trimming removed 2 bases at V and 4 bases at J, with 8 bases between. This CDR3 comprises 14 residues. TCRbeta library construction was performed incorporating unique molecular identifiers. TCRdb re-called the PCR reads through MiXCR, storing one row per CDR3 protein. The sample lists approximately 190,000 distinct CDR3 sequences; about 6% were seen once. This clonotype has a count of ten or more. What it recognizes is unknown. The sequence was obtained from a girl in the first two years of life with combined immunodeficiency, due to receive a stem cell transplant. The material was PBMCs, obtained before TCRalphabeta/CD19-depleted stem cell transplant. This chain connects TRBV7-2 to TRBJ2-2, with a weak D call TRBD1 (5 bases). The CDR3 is CASSLPRATGELFF. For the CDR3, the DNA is TGTGCCAGCAGCTTACCCAGGGCCACCGGGGAGCTGTTTTTT.